One and the same sample provided the 21 T cell receptor beta chains below, sequenced in a study of blood T cell repertoires in COVID-19. Sequenced by immunoSEQ multiplex PCR; TCRdb stores in-frame clones only, minus some. Of approximately 300,000 clones in the sample, about 90% were seen once. Sequenced material: PBMCs or T cells enriched from blood (not recorded which). The receptors here all came from a young woman with acute COVID-19.

The chain couples TRBV15 to TRBJ1-2; D is unclear. CDR3 length equals 16 residues. Trimming shortened V by 0 bases and J by 2 bases, and 13 bases separated the two germline ends. Germline CDR1 LNHNV, CDR2 YYDKDF (reference sequence). The CDR3 reads CATSREGIGPNYGYTF. The CDR3 region has the DNA TGTGCCACCAGCAGAGAGGGCATTGGGCCCAACTATGGCTACACCTTC. The full variable domain, its missing parts supplied by reference TRBV15 and TRBJ1-2, is DAMVIQNPRYQVTQFGKPVTLSCSQTLNHNVMYWYQQKSSQAPKLLFHYYDKDFNNEADTPDNFQSRRPNTSFCFLDIRSPGLGDTAMYLCATSREGIGPNYGYTFGSGTRLTVV.

V gene TRBV19 combines with J gene TRBJ2-1; weak D call: TRBD1 (5 bases). In germline, CDR1 is LNHDA, CDR2 SQIVND (reference sequence). The CDR3 is made up of 15 amino acids. Trimming took 7 bases from V and 2 from J, leaving 15 bases between them. The CDR3 coding sequence is TGTGCCAGTACCCCGGGCAGGGCCACCTACAATGAGCAGTTCTTC. This encodes CASTPGRATYNEQFF.

The chain carries TRBV27 and TRBJ2-7; the match to TRBD1 covers 11 bases. Looked up from germline, CDR1 is MNHEY and CDR2 is SMNVEV (reference sequence). CDR3 size: 13 residues. Unmatched junction bases numbered 0, after V lost 4 bases and J lost 4 bases. The CDR3 here is CASSWDRGYEQYF. DNA for the CDR3: TGTGCCAGCAGTTGGGACAGGGGGTACGAGCAGTACTTC.

This chain's CDR3 is CASSSHGGARNEQFF. CDR3 in DNA: TGTGCCAGCAGCTCCCATGGGGGCGCGAGGAATGAGCAGTTCTTC. The rearrangement joins TRBV5-4 to TRBJ2-1; weak D call: TRBD1 (6 bases). The CDR3 runs 15 residues. The germline V gene has CDR1 SGHNT and CDR2 YYREEE (reference sequence). V dropped 3 bases and J dropped 7 bases, with 17 bases sitting between them.

The chain recombines TRBV28 with TRBJ1-1, with a tentative D call TRBD1 (6 bases). V was clipped by 3 bases and J by 3 bases, with 14 bases between them. Germline assignment: CDR1 MDHEN and CDR2 SYDVKM. There are 15 residues in the CDR3. The CDR3 sequence is CASSLGATGYTEAFF. For the CDR3, the DNA is TGTGCCAGCAGTTTGGGGGCTACAGGGTACACTGAAGCTTTCTTT.

J is TRBJ2-3 and V is TRBV28; 8 bases map to TRBD2. Germline trimming cut 5 bases from V and 2 bases from J; bases unmatched to any gene: 3. The V gene's germline CDR1 is MDHEN and CDR2 SYDVKM. The CDR3 consists of 14 residues. In DNA, the CDR3 is TGTGCCAGCAGTCGACTAGCGCCCACAGATACGCAGTATTTT. It encodes CASSRLAPTDTQYF. The whole variable domain, filled in from reference TRBV28 and TRBJ2-3, reads DVKVTQSSRYLVKRTGEKVFLECVQDMDHENMFWYRQDPGLGLRLIYFSYDVKMKEKGDIPEGYSVSREKKERFSLILESASTNQTSMYLCASSRLAPTDTQYFGPGTRLTVL.

J is TRBJ1-2 and V is TRBV19; D remains unclear. V was pared by 1 base and J by 8 bases, with 11 bases between. There are 13 residues in the CDR3. Germline-derived CDR1 and CDR2 are LNHDA and SQIVND (reference sequence). CDR3 in amino acids: CASSIGPPPGYTF. The CDR3 DNA reads TGTGCCAGTAGTATAGGGCCGCCCCCAGGCTACACCTTC.

J is TRBJ1-5 and V is TRBV28; D call uncertain. Germline CDR1 MDHEN, CDR2 SYDVKM. CDR3 size: 13 residues. V lost 6 bases and J lost 6, with 12 bases in between. CDR3 sequence reads: CASSPPQLQPQHF. The CDR3 DNA reads as TGTGCCAGCAGCCCTCCACAGCTTCAGCCCCAGCATTTT.

The chain links TRBV7-9 to TRBJ2-1; TRBD2 aligns across 10 bases. The CDR3 consists of 18 residues. Germline values: CDR1 SEHNR, CDR2 FQNEAQ (reference sequence). Trimming took 5 bases from V and 4 from J; bases not matched to a gene: 14. CDR3 bases: TGTGCCAGCAGCCTGACTAGCGGGCGGGCTAAAGTATACAATGAGCAGTTCTTC. The encoded protein is CASSLTSGRAKVYNEQFF.

The J gene is TRBJ1-2, the V gene TRBV28; TRBD1 matches 7 bases. V was clipped by 6 bases and J by 5 bases; unmatched bases: 9. The CDR3 extends over 14 amino acids. Germline V gives CDR1 MDHEN, CDR2 SYDVKM. The CDR3, as DNA: TGTGCCAGCAGCAACAGGGGTTCGGCTTATGGCTACACCTTC. Translating it yields CASSNRGSAYGYTF.

The gene calls are TRBV10-3 and TRBJ2-2; 8 nucleotides align to TRBD1. In germline, CDR1 is ENHRY, CDR2 SYGVKD. Trimming removed 3 bases from V and 4 bases from J; junction bases left unmatched: 7. The CDR3 has 16 residues. CDR3 amino acids: CAISDSGGGGTGELFF. The CDR3 DNA follows: TGTGCCATCAGTGACTCAGGGGGCGGTGGCACCGGGGAGCTGTTTTTT.

The chain is built from TRBV10-1 and TRBJ2-2; TRBD2 is a possible D gene (6 bases). Germline assignment: CDR1 WNHNN and CDR2 SYGVQD (reference sequence). V dropped 10 bases and J dropped 7 bases, with 10 bases sitting between them. This CDR3 is 11 amino acids long. The CDR3 nucleotides read TGCGCCACGGGGGTTAACGGGGAGCTGTTTTTT. It specifies CATGVNGELFF.

V and J are TRBV7-3 and TRBJ2-1, with D tentatively TRBD1 (5 bases). Germline assignment: CDR1 SGHTA and CDR2 FQGTGA. The CDR3 covers 14 residues. V was clipped by 3 bases and J by 6 bases, with 12 bases between them. The CDR3 DNA sequence: TGTGCCAGCAGCTTGGGCAGGGATTTCAATGAGCAGTTCTTC. Translation: CASSLGRDFNEQFF.

V and J are TRBV9 and TRBJ1-4; D possibly corresponds to TRBD1 (5 bases). The CDR3 is 14 residues long. Looked up from germline, CDR1 is SGDLS and CDR2 is YYNGEE. Trimming cost V 0 bases and J 5 bases, with 8 bases left between them. The CDR3 coding sequence is TGTGCCAGCAGCGTAGGACAGCCCAATGAAAAACTGTTTTTT. Residues: CASSVGQPNEKLFF.

The chain recombines TRBV28 with TRBJ1-2; D not certain. V was cut by 3 bases and J by 8 bases, with 16 bases left in between. Germline V gene data show CDR1 as MDHEN and CDR2 as SYDVKM. This CDR3 has 14 amino acids. The CDR3 reads CASSLGGSGGGYTF. The CDR3 DNA follows: TGTGCCAGCAGTTTGGGTGGATCAGGAGGGGGCTACACCTTC.

The chain recombines TRBV28 with TRBJ1-1; D perhaps matches TRBD1 (5 bases). V lost 1 base and J lost 10, with 13 bases in between. The germline V gene encodes CDR1 MDHEN and CDR2 SYDVKM. The CDR3 covers 13 residues. CDR3 sequence: CASSLFAQGRAFF. As DNA, the CDR3 is TGTGCCAGCAGTTTATTCGCCCAGGGTAGAGCTTTCTTT.

This chain joins TRBV27 and TRBJ1-3, with 7 bases fitting TRBD1. The CDR3 covers 15 residues. V trimming: 3 bases; J trimming: 2 bases; junction bases outside the gene matches: 4. Germline V gives CDR1 MNHEY, CDR2 SMNVEV (reference sequence). The CDR3 loop is CASSLTQGAGNTIYF. The CDR3 DNA follows: TGTGCCAGCAGTTTGACCCAGGGGGCTGGAAACACCATATATTTT.

The chain joins TRBV5-1 to TRBJ2-7, with D perhaps matching TRBD1 (6 bases). V lost 6 bases and J 2 bases, leaving 21 bases between the germline ends. Germline V lookup: CDR1 SGHRS, CDR2 YFSETQ. The CDR3 extends over 16 amino acids. The CDR3 reads CASKIYRVVGTYEQYF. The CDR3 region has the DNA TGCGCCAGCAAAATATACAGGGTGGTGGGCACCTACGAGCAGTACTTC.

The chain combines TRBV9 with TRBJ1-3; perhaps TRBD1 as D (6 bases). This CDR3 is 15 amino acids long. CDR1 is SGDLS, CDR2 YYNGEE, per germline. Trimming removed 4 bases at V and 0 bases at J, with 11 bases between. CDR3 region: CASSPGQFSGNTIYF. The CDR3 nucleotides read TGTGCCAGCAGCCCCGGACAGTTCTCTGGAAACACCATATATTTT.

The genes are TRBV5-1 and TRBJ2-1, with 9 bases that match TRBD2. Germline V gives CDR1 SGHRS, CDR2 YFSETQ. Germline trimming cut 4 bases from V and 0 bases from J; bases unmatched to any gene: 17. CDR3 size: 20 residues. In nucleotides, the CDR3 is TGCGCCAGCAGCCCGCACGGGGGTAGCGGGAGTCTCGGCTCCTACAATGAGCAGTTCTTC. Its translation is CASSPHGGSGSLGSYNEQFF.

The chain recombines TRBV18 with TRBJ1-2; D possibly corresponds to TRBD1 (5 bases). This CDR3 has 15 residues. Trimming took off 3 bases at V and 5 bases at J, with 16 bases between the two ends. CDR1 is KGHSH and CDR2 is LQKENI in the germline V gene. CDR3 sequence (DNA): TGTGCCAGCTCACCTGGGCTCCCGGAGGGGTATGGCTACACCTTC. Its translation is CASSPGLPEGYGYTF.